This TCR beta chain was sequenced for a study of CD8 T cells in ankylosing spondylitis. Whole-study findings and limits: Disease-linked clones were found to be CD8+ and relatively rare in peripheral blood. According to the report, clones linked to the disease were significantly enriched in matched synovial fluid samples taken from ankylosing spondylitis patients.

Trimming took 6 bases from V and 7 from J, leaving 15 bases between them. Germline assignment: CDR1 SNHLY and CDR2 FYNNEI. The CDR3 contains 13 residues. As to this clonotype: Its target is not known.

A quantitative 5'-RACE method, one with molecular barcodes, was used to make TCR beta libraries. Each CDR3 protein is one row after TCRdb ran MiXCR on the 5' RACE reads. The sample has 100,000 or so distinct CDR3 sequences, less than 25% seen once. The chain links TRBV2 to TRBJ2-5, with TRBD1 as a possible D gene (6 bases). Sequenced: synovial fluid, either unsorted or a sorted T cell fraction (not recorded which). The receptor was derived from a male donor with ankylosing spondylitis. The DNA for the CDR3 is TGTGCCAGCAGCAGGACAGCGGACTTGACCCAGTACTTC. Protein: CASSRTADLTQYF.